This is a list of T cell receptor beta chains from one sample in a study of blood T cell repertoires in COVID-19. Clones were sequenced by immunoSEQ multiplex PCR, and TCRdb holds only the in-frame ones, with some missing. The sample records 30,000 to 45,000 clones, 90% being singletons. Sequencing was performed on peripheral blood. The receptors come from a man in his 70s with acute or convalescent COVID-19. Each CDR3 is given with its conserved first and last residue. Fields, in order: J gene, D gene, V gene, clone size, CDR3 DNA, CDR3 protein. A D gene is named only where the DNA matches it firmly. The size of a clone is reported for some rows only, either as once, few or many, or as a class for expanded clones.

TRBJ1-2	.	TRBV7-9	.	TGTGCCAGCATCACCACGGGCAGGGCTAACTATGGCTACACCTTC	CASITTGRANYGYTF
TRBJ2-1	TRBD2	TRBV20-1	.	TGCAGTGCTAGTGATTTGGGACTAGCCCCAGATGAGCAGTTCTTC	CSASDLGLAPDEQFF
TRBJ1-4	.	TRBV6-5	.	TGTGCCAGCAGTTACGGCGCAGGCCATAATGAAAAACTGTTTTTT	CASSYGAGHNEKLFF
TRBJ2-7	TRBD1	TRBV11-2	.	TGTGCCAGCAGCTTTGCAGGGGGAGAAGACGAGCAGTACTTC	CASSFAGGEDEQYF
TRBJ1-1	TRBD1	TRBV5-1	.	TGCGCCAGCAGCGCCCGTCCGGGACAGGGTCCTGAAGCTTTCTTT	CASSARPGQGPEAFF
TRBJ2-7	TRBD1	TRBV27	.	TGTGCCAGCAGTTTATCGAGGACAGGCGAACGCTCCTACGAGCAGTACTTC	CASSLSRTGERSYEQYF
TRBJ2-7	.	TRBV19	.	TGTGCCAGTAGTATGTTCGGGGACGAGCAGTACTTC	CASSMFGDEQYF
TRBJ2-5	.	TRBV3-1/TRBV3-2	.	TGTGCCAGCAGCCTGATTACAGGGAGAGAGACCCAGTACTTC	CASSLITGRETQYF
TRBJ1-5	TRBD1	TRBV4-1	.	TGCGCCAGCAGCCAAGGGGGGACAGGAGGTCAGCCCCAGCATTTT	CASSQGGTGGQPQHF
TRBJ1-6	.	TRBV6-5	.	TGTGCCAGCAGTTACGATACAGGATATAATTCACCCCTCCACTTT	CASSYDTGYNSPLHF
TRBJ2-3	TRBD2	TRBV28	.	TGTGCCAGCAGTTCTAGCGGGAGGGCCGGAGATACGCAGTATTTT	CASSSSGRAGDTQYF
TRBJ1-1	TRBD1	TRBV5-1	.	TGCGCCAGCAGCCCCACCGGGACAGACCTGAACACTGAAGCTTTCTTT	CASSPTGTDLNTEAFF
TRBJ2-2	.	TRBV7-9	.	TGTGCCAGCAGCTTAGAACAGGCCACCGGGGAGCTGTTTTTT	CASSLEQATGELFF
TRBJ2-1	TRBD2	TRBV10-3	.	TGTGCCATCAGCCCATTACTAGCGGGAGGACTAGATGAGCAGTTCTTC	CAISPLLAGGLDEQFF
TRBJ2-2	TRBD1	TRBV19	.	TGTGCCAGTAGGGGACAGGGGTTCACCGGGGAGCTGTTTTTT	CASRGQGFTGELFF
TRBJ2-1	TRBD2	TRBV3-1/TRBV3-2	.	TGTGCCAGCAGCCCACTAGCGGGAGCGGTCAATGAGCAGTTCTTC	CASSPLAGAVNEQFF
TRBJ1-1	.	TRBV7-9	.	TGTGCCAGCAGCCCGCGGGAGGGGATCGTGTACACTGAAGCTTTCTTT	CASSPREGIVYTEAFF
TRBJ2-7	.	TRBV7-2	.	TGTGCCAGCAGCTTCCCGCGATCCTACGAGCAGTACTTC	CASSFPRSYEQYF
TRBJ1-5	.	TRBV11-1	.	TGTGCCAGCAGCTTAACTGTCCGAGAATCCCAGCATTTT	CASSLTVRESQHF
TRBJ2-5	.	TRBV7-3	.	TGTGCCAGCAGCTCTCCCCAAGAGACCCAGTACTTC	CASSSPQETQYF
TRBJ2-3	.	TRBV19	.	TGTGCCAGTAGTATAGATAGACAGACCACAGATACGCAGTATTTT	CASSIDRQTTDTQYF
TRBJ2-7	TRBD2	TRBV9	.	TGTGCCAGCTCCGAGGTGGGATCGCGGGAGGAGTACGAGCAGTACTTC	CASSEVGSREEYEQYF
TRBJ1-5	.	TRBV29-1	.	TGCAGCGTTTCGCGGACAGAAAATCAGCCCCAGCATTTT	CSVSRTENQPQHF
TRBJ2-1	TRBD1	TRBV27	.	TGTGCCAGCAGTCCTTGGGACAGACTAACCACTAAGCAGTTCTTC	CASSPWDRLTTKQFF
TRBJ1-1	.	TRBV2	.	TGTGCCAGCAACATGACCCCGGAGACTGAAGCTTTCTTT	CASNMTPETEAFF
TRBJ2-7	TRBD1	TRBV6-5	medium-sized	TGTGCCAGCAGTTACTCGACAGGGGGGATCTACGAGCAGTACTTC	CASSYSTGGIYEQYF
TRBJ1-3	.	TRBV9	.	TGTGCCAGCAGCGTAGCTCTAGGCTCTGGAAACACCATATATTTT	CASSVALGSGNTIYF
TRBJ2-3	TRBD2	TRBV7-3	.	TGTGCCAGCAGCTTAACTAGCGGGAGTTCCACCACGCAGTATTTT	CASSLTSGSSTTQYF
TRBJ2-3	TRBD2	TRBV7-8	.	TGTGCCAGCAGCTTTCCGACTGCCAGCGGGAGCGAGGGAGCACACACAGATACGCAGTATTTT	CASSFPTASGSEGAHTDTQYF
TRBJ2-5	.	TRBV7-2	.	TGTGCCAGCAGCTTAGGTGTACGGGAAGAGACCCAGTACTTC	CASSLGVREETQYF
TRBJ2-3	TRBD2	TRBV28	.	TGTGCCAGCAGTCTAGCGGGAGGGTCAGATACGCAGTATTTT	CASSLAGGSDTQYF
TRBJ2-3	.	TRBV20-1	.	TGCAGTGCGCGAGAACCAGATACGCAGTATTTT	CSAREPDTQYF
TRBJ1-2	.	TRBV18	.	TGTGCCAGCTCACCACCTTTACAGAACTATGGCTACACCTTC	CASSPPLQNYGYTF
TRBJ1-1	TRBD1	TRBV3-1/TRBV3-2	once	TGTGCCAGCAGCCAAGATAGGGGGCAGGGGAACACTGAAGCTTTCTTT	CASSQDRGQGNTEAFF
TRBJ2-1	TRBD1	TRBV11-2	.	TGTGCCAGCAGCTTAAACCGGGACAGCCACAATGAGCAGTTCTTC	CASSLNRDSHNEQFF
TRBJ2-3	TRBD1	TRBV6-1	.	TGTGCCAGCAGTGTTGACAGGGGGCGGCCGACAGATACGCAGTATTTT	CASSVDRGRPTDTQYF
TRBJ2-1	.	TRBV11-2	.	TGTGCCAGCAGCATCCGCTCCGGGACTCCCTACAATGAGCAGTTCTTC	CASSIRSGTPYNEQFF
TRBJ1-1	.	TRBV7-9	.	TGTGCCAGCAGCTTAGCAGGGGATACTGAAGCTTTCTTT	CASSLAGDTEAFF
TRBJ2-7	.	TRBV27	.	TGTGCCAGCAGAAAACAGGGTTTCAACGAGCAGTACTTC	CASRKQGFNEQYF
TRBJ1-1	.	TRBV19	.	TGTGCCAGTAGTATAGGGCAGGGAGGAGGCACTGAAGCTTTCTTT	CASSIGQGGGTEAFF
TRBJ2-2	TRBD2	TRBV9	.	TGTGCCAGCAGGACGGGACTAGCGATTGGGGAGCTGTTTTTT	CASRTGLAIGELFF
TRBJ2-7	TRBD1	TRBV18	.	TGTGCCAGCTCACCACTGGGACAGGGTAACGAGCAGTACTTC	CASSPLGQGNEQYF
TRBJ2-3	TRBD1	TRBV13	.	TGTGCCAGCAGCGGGGACAGGGGAGATACGCAGTATTTT	CASSGDRGDTQYF
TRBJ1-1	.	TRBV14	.	TGTGCCAGCAGCCTCCGGGTCTTGAACACTGAAGCTTTCTTT	CASSLRVLNTEAFF
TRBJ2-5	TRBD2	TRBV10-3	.	TGTGCCATCAGTGAGGGGCTAGCGGGAGTGGGGGAGACCCAGTACTTC	CAISEGLAGVGETQYF
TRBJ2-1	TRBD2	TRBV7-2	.	TGTGCCAGCAGCTTAGCAGCTAGCGGGAGGGTTTATGAGCAGTTCTTC	CASSLAASGRVYEQFF
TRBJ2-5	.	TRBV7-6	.	TGTGCCAGCAGCTCAGGACGGGGACTCCGGAATCAAGAGACCCAGTACTTC	CASSSGRGLRNQETQYF
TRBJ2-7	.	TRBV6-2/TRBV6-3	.	TGTGCCAGCAGTTACTCGATACCGCGGGTGGGCGAGCAGTACTTC	CASSYSIPRVGEQYF
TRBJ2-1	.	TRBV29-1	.	TGCAGCGTTGAACGGGCGGGATTAAAGAATGAGCAGTTCTTC	CSVERAGLKNEQFF
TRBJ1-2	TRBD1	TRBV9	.	TGTGCCAGCAGCTCACAGGGGCCTGCCTATGGCTACACCTTC	CASSSQGPAYGYTF
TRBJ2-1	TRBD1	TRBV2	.	TGTGCCAGCAGTCCACAGGGGGGCGTAAATGAGCAGTTCTTC	CASSPQGGVNEQFF